The 10 T cell receptor beta chains reported below all come from one sample, sequenced in a study of PD-1 blockade in mismatch repair-deficient tumors. The time point denotes: archival surgical resection tumor tissue. Sequencing was performed with immunoSEQ multiplex PCR; in TCRdb, only in-frame clones are kept and a portion is missing. The table has some 810 clones, approximately 62% seen once. The specimen comprised primary tumor tissue, sampled from a patient treated with pembrolizumab. Source of these receptors: an adult with mismatch repair-deficient cancer.

CDR3 residues: CASSISDMGDTQYF. The CDR3 DNA sequence: TGCGCCAGCAGCATTAGTGATATGGGAGATACGCAGTATTTT. The rearrangement links TRBV5-1 to TRBJ2-3; D call uncertain. The V gene lost 4 bases and the J gene lost 5 bases, with 14 bases spanning the gap. Germline CDR1 reads SGHRS; CDR2 reads YFSETQ. There are 14 residues in the CDR3.

V gene TRBV5-4 combines with J gene TRBJ1-3; D is possibly TRBD1 (6 bases). The length of the CDR3 is 15 residues. The ends were cut back, 2 bases at V and 4 bases at J, with 13 bases in the middle. The germline gives CDR1 SGHNT, CDR2 YYREEE (reference sequence). The CDR3: CASSFRPGEGNTIYF. DNA for the CDR3: TGTGCCAGCAGCTTCAGGCCAGGGGAAGGAAACACCATATATTTT.

The V and J genes are TRBV5-6 and TRBJ2-3; 9 bases map to TRBD1. CDR1 is SGHDT and CDR2 is YYEEEE in the germline V gene. V dropped 5 bases and J dropped 6; count of bases not matched to a gene: 4. The CDR3 loop spans 13 amino acids. The CDR3 bases are TGTGCCAGCAGTCAACAGGGGGCGGATACGCAGTATTTT. This codes for CASSQQGADTQYF. The complete variable domain, with remaining parts taken from reference TRBV5-6 and TRBJ2-3, reads DAGVTQSPTHLIKTRGQQVTLRCSPKSGHDTVSWYQQALGQGPQFIFQYYEEEERQRGNFPDRFSGHQFPNYSSELNVNALLLGDSALYLCASSQQGADTQYFGPGTRLTVL.

This chain links TRBV2 with TRBJ2-7; TRBD1 matches 7 bases. Germline V gives CDR1 SNHLY, CDR2 FYNNEI. V dropped 11 bases and J dropped 6; count of bases not matched to a gene: 13. The CDR3 contains 13 residues. The CDR3 loop reads CAHMKTGLGEQYF. In nucleotides, the CDR3 is TGTGCCCATATGAAGACAGGGCTCGGCGAGCAGTACTTC.

This sequence joins TRBV5-1 and TRBJ1-5; D is ambiguous. Germline CDR1 and CDR2: SGHRS and YFSETQ. V was shortened by 0 bases and J by 2 bases, with 15 bases between the two germline ends. The CDR3 length is 17 residues. In DNA form, the CDR3 reads TGCGCCAGCAGCTTGGATTTTAGACGGGAGGGCAATCAGCCCCAGCATTTT. Amino acid sequence: CASSLDFRREGNQPQHF.

The chain employs TRBV11-2 and TRBJ2-1, with 7 nucleotides matching TRBD2. The CDR3 extends over 15 amino acids. Germline V lookup: CDR1 SGHAT, CDR2 FQNNGV. Germline trimming cut 6 bases from V and 4 bases from J; bases unmatched to any gene: 9. CDR3 bases: TGTGCCAGCAGACCTCTAGCGGCACAATACAATGAGCAGTTCTTC. It codes for CASRPLAAQYNEQFF.

The chain has TRBV13 and TRBJ1-1, with D unresolved. This CDR3 contains 14 residues. Between the trimmed V and J ends, which lost 5 bases and 5 bases, there was a span of 15 bases. Germline CDR1 PRHDT, CDR2 FYEKMQ (reference sequence). CDR3 sequence reads: CASSHTPYWTEAFF. CDR3 DNA sequence: TGTGCCAGCAGCCACACCCCATATTGGACTGAAGCTTTCTTT.

V gene TRBV18 combines with J gene TRBJ2-1; TRBD2 might be the D (5 bases). Trimming removed 2 bases from V and 1 base from J, with 21 bases in between. This CDR3 has 19 amino acids. Germline assignment: CDR1 KGHSH and CDR2 LQKENI. The CDR3 DNA follows: TGTGCCAGCTCACCAAGGCACCTTAGCGATACGAGTTCCTACAATGAGCAGTTCTTC. Translation gives CASSPRHLSDTSSYNEQFF.

The chain has TRBV5-1 and TRBJ2-5; no clear D gene. The V gene lost 2 bases and the J gene lost 2 bases, with 7 bases spanning the gap. The CDR3 runs 13 residues. Germline lookup yields CDR1 SGHRS and CDR2 YFSETQ. Here the CDR3 DNA reads TGCGCCAGCAGCTTCCCGAGTCAAGAGACCCAGTACTTC. It is translated as CASSFPSQETQYF. Looking up the rest from reference TRBV5-1 and TRBJ2-5 gives the full variable domain: KAGVTQTPRYLIKTRGQQVTLSCSPISGHRSVSWYQQTPGQGLQFLFEYFSETQRNKGNFPGRFSGRQFSNSRSEMNVSTLELGDSALYLCASSFPSQETQYFGPGTRLLVL.

The chain joins TRBV5-1 to TRBJ1-2; D is possibly TRBD1 (6 bases). This CDR3 is 15 amino acids long. Between the trimmed V and J ends, which lost 1 base and 1 base, there was a span of 11 bases. From germline, CDR1 is SGHRS and CDR2 YFSETQ. The CDR3 sequence: CASSLRGQLNYGYTF. The CDR3 DNA sequence: TGCGCCAGCAGCTTGCGCGGACAGCTTAACTATGGCTACACCTTC. The full variable domain, rest sourced from reference TRBV5-1 and TRBJ1-2, is KAGVTQTPRYLIKTRGQQVTLSCSPISGHRSVSWYQQTPGQGLQFLFEYFSETQRNKGNFPGRFSGRQFSNSRSEMNVSTLELGDSALYLCASSLRGQLNYGYTFGSGTRLTVV.